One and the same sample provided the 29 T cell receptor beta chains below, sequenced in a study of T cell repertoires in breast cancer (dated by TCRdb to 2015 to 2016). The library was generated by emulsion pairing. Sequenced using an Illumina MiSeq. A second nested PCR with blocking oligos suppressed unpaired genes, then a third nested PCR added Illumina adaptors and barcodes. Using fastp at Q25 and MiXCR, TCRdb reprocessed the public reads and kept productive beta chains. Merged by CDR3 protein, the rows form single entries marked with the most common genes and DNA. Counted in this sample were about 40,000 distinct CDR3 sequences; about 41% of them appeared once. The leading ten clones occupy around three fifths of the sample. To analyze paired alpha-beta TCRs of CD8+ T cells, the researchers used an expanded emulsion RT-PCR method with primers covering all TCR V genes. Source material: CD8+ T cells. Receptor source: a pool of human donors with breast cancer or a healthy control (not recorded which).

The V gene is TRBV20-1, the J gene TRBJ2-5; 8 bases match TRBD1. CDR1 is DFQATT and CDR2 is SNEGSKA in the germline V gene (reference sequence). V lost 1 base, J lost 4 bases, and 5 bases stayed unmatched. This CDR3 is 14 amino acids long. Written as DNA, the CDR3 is TGCAGTGCTAGAGTTACAGGGGGTCCAGAGACCCAGTACTTC. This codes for CSARVTGGPETQYF.

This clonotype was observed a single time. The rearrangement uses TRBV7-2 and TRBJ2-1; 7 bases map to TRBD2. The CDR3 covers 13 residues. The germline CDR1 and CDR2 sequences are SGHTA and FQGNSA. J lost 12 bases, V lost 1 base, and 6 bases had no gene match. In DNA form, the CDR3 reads TGTGCCAGCAGCTTAGGACTAGCAGAGCGGCAGTTCTTC. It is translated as CASSLGLAERQFF.

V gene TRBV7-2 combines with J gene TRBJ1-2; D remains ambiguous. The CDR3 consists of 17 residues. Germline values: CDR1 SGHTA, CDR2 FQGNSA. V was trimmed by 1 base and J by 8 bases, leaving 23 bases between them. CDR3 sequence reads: CASSLVSSALLPRGYTF. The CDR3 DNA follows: TGTGCCAGCAGCTTAGTGTCGTCAGCCCTCCTACCTCGGGGCTACACCTTC.

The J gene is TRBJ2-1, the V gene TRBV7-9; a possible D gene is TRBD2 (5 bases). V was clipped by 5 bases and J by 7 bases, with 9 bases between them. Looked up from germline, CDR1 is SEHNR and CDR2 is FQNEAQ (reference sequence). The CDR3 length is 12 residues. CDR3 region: CASSPGWNEQFF. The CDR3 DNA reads TGTGCCAGCAGCCCGGGGTGGAATGAGCAGTTCTTC.

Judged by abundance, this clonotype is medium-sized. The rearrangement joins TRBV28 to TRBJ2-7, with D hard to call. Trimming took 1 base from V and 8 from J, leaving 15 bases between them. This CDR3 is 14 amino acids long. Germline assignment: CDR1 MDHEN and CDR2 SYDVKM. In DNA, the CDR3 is TGTGCCAGCAGTTTATTTGATGCAGAAGTCAAGCAGTACTTC. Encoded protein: CASSLFDAEVKQYF.

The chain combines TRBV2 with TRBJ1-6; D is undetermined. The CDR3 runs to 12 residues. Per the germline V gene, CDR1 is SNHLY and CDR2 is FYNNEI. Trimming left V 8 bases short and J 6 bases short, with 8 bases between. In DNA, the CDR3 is TGTGCCAGCGGATTGGTTAATTCACCCCTCCACTTT. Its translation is CASGLVNSPLHF.

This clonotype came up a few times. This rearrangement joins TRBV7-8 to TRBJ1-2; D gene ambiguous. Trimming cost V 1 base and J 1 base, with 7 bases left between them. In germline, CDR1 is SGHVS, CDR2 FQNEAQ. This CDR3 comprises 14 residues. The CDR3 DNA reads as TGTGCCAGCAGCTTAGGGGAGGTTAACTATGGCTACACCTTC. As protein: CASSLGEVNYGYTF. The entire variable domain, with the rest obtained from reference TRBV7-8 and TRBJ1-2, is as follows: GAGVSQSPRYKVAKRGQDVALRCDPISGHVSLFWYQQALGQGPEFLTYFQNEAQLDKSGLPSDRFFAERPEGSVSTLKIQRTQQEDSAVYLCASSLGEVNYGYTFGSGTRLTVV.

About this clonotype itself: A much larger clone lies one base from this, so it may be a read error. CDR3 protein: CASSLLPGGETQYF. The CDR3 DNA is TGTGCCAGCAGTTTATTGCCCGGTGGAGAGACCCAGTACTTC. The J gene is TRBJ2-5, the V gene TRBV27; D not certain. CDR3 length: 14 amino acids. Trimming shortened V by 1 base and J by 4 bases, and 10 bases separated the two germline ends. In germline, CDR1 is MNHEY, CDR2 SMNVEV (reference sequence).

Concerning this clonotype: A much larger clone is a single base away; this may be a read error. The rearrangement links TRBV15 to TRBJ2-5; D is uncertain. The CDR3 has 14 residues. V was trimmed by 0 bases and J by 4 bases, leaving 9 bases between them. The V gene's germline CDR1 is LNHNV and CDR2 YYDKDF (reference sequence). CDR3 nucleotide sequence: TGTGCCACCAGCAGAGATTCAGTGATAGAGACCCAGTACTTC. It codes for CATSRDSVIETQYF.

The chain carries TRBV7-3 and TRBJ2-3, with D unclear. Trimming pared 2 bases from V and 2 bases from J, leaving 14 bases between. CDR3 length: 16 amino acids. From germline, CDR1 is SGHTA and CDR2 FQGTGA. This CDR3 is CASSLVGSSPTDTQYF. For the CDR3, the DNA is TGTGCCAGCAGCTTAGTTGGATCGTCTCCCACAGATACGCAGTATTTT.

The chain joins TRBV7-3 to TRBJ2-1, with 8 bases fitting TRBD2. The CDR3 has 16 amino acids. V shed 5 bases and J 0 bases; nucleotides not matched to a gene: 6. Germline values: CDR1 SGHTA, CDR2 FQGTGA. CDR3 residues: CASSPSGGPSYNEQFF. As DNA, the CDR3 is TGTGCCAGCAGCCCGAGCGGGGGTCCCTCCTACAATGAGCAGTTCTTC.

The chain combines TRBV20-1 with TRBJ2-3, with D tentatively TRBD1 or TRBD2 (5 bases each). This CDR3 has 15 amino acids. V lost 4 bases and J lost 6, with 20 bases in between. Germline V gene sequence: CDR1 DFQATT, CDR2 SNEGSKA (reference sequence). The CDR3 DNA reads TGCAGTGCTACACTTGGGACGGCCGGGGCGGATACGCAGTATTTT. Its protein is CSATLGTAGADTQYF.

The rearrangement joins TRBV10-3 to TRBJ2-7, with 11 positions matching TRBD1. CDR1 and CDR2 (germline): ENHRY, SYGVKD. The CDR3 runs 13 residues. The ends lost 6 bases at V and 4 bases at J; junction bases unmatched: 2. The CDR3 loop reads CAIRGTGGYEQYF. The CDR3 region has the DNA TGTGCCATCAGGGGGACAGGGGGTTACGAGCAGTACTTC.

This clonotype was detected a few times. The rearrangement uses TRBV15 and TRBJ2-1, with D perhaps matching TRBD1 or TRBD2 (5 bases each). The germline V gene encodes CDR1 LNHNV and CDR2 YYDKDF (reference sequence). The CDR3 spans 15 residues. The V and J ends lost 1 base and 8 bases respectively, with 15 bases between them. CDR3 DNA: TGTGCCACCAGCAGAGGGGACCCTGGCTTCGATGAGCAGTTCTTC. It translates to CATSRGDPGFDEQFF.

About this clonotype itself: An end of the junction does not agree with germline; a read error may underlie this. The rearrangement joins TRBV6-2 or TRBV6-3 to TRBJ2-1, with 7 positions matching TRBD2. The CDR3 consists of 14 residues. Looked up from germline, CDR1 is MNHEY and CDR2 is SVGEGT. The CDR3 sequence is CASTTSGEYNEQLF. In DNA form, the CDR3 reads TGTGCCAGCACAACAAGCGGGGAGTACAATGAGCAGCTCTTC.

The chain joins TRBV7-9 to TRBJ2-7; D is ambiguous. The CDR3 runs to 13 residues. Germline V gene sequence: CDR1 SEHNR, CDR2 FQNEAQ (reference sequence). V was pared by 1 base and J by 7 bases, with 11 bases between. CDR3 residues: CASSLGEAGEQYF. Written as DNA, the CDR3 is TGTGCCAGCAGCTTAGGAGAGGCCGGAGAGCAGTACTTC.

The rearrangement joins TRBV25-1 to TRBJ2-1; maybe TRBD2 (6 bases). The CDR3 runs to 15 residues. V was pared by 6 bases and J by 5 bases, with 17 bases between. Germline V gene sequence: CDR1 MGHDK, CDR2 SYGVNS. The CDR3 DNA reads TGTGCCAGCAGAAAAGGCGGCAGGGAGGACAATGAGCAGTTCTTC. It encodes CASRKGGREDNEQFF.

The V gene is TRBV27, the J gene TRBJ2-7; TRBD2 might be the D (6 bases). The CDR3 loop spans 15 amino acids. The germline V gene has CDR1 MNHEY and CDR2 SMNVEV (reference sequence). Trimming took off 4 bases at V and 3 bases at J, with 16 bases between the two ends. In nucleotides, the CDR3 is TGTGCCAGCAGTTCCCTGGGACTTAGGGGCTACGAGCAGTACTTC. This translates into CASSSLGLRGYEQYF.

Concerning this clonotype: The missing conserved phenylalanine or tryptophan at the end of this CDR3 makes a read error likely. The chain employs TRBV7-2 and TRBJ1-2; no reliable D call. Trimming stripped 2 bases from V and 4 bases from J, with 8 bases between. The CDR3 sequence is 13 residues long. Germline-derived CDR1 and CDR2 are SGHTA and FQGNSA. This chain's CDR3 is CASSLKAGYGYTY. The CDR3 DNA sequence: TGTGCCAGCAGCTTAAAGGCGGGCTATGGCTACACCTAC.

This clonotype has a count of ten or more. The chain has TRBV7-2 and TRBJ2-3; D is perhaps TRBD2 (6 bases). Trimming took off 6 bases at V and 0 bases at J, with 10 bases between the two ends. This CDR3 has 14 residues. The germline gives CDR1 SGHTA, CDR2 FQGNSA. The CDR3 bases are TGTGCCAGCAGTCCCGGGACTAGCACAGATACGCAGTATTTT. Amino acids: CASSPGTSTDTQYF.

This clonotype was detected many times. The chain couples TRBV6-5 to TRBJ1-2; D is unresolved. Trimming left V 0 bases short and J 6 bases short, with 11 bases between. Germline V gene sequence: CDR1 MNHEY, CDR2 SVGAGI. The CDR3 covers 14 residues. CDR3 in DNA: TGTGCCAGCAGTTACTCGATCCGGGAGGATGGCTACACCTTC. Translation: CASSYSIREDGYTF.

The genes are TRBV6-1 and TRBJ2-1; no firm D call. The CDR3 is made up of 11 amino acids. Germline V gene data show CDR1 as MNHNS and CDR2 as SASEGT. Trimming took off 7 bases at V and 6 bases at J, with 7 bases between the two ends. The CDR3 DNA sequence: TGTGCCAGCACCTGGGGCAATGAGCAGTTCTTC. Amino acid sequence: CASTWGNEQFF.

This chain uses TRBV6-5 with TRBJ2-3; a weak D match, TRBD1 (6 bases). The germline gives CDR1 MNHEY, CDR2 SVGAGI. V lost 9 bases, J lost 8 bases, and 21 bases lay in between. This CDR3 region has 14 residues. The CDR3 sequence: CASTRLTGSGTQYF. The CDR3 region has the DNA TGTGCCAGTACGAGACTAACAGGGTCAGGTACGCAGTATTTT.

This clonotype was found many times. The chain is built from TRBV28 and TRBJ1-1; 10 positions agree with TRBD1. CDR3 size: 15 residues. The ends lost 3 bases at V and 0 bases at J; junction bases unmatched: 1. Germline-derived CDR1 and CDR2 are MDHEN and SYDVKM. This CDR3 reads CASSFDRGLNTEAFF. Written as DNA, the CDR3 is TGTGCCAGCAGTTTTGACAGGGGGCTGAACACTGAAGCTTTCTTT.

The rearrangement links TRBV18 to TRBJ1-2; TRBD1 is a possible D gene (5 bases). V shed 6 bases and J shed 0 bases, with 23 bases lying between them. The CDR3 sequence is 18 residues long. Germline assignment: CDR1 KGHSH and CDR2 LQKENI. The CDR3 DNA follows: TGTGCCAGCTCGCCGACGGGGCAAACCCATCCAGCTAACTATGGCTACACCTTC. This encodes CASSPTGQTHPANYGYTF.

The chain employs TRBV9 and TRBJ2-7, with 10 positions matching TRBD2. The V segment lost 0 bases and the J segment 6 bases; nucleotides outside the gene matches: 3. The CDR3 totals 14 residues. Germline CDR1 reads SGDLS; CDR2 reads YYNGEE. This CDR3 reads CASSVEAGGFEQYF. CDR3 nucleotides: TGTGCCAGCAGCGTAGAAGCGGGAGGGTTCGAGCAGTACTTC.

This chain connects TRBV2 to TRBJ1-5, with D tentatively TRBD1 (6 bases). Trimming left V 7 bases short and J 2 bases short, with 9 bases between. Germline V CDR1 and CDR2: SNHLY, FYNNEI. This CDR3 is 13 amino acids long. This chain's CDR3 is CASNGGRNQPQHF. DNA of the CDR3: TGTGCCAGCAATGGGGGCCGCAATCAGCCCCAGCATTTT.

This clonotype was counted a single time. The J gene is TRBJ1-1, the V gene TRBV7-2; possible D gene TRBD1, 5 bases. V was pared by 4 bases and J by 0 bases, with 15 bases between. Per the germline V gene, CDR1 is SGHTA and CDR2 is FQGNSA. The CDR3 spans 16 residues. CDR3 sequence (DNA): TGTGCCAGCAGCTCTCGGGGAGGGGCGATGAACACTGAAGCTTTCTTT. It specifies CASSSRGGAMNTEAFF.

CDR3 residues: CSARDFYGQETQYF. CDR3 DNA: TGCAGTGCTAGAGATTTTTACGGACAAGAGACCCAGTACTTC. This sequence joins TRBV20-1 and TRBJ2-5; no definite D call. V lost 0 bases, J lost 2 bases, and 10 bases lay in between. The CDR3 covers 14 residues. The V gene's germline CDR1 is DFQATT and CDR2 SNEGSKA (reference sequence).